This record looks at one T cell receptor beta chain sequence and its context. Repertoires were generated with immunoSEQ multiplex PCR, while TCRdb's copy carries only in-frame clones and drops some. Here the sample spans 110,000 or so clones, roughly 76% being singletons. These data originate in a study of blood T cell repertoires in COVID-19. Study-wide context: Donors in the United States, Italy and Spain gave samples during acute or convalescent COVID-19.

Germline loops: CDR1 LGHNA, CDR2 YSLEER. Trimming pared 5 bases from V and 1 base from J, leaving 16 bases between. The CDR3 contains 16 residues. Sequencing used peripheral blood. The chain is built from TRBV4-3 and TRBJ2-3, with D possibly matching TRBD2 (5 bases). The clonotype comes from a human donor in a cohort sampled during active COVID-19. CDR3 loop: CASSGHRGLGTDTQYF. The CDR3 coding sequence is TGCGCCAGCAGCGGCCACCGGGGTTTGGGCACAGATACGCAGTATTTT.